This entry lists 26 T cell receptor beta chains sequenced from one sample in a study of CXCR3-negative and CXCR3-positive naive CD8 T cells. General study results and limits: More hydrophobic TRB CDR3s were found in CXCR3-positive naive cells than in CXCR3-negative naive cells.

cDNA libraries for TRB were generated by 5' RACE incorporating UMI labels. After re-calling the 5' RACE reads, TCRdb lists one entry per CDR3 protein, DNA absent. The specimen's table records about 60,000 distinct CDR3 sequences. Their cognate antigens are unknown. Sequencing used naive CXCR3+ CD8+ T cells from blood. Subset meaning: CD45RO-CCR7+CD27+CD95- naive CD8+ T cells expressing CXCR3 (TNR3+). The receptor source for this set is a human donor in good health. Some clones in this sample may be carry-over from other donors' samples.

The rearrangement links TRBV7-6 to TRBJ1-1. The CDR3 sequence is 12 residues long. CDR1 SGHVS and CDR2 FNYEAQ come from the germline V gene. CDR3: CASSLLNTEAFF.

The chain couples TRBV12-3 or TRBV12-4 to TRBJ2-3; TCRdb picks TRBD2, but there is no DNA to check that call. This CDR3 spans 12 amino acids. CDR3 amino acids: CASKAVGDTQYF.

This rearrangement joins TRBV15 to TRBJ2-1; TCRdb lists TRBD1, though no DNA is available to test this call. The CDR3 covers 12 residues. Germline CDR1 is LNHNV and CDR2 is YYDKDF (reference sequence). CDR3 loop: CATSSWGYEQFF.

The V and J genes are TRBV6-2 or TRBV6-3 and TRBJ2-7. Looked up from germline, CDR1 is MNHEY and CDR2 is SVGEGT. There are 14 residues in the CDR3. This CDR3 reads CASSYGQSSYEQYF.

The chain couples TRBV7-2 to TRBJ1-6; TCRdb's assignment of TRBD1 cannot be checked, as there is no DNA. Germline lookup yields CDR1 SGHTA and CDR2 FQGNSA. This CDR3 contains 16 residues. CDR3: CASSPRDASYNSPPHF.

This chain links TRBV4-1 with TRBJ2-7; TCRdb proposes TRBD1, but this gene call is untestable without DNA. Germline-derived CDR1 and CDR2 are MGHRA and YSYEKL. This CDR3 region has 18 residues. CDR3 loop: CASSQDRQGEDLSYEQYF.

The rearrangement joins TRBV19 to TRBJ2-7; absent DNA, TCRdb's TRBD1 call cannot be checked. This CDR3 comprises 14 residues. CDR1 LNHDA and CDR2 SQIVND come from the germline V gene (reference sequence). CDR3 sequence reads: CASTGTGDADEQYF. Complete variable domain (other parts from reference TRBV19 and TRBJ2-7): DGGITQSPKYLFRKEGQNVTLSCEQNLNHDAMYWYRQDPGQGLRLIYYSQIVNDFQKGDIAEGYSVSREKKESFPLTVTSAQKNPTAFYLCASTGTGDADEQYFGPGTRLTVT.

The CDR3: CASNDPQGDTIYF. The V gene is TRBV12-3 or TRBV12-4, the J gene TRBJ1-3. This CDR3 has 13 amino acids.

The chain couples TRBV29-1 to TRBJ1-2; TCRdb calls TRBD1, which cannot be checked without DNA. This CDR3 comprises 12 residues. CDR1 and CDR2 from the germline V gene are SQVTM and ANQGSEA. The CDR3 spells CSVEGQEWGYTF.

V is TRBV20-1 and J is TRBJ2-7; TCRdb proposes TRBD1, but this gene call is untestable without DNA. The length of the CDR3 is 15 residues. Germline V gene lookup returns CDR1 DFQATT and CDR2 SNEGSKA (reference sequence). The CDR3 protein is CSARARGQILYEQYF.

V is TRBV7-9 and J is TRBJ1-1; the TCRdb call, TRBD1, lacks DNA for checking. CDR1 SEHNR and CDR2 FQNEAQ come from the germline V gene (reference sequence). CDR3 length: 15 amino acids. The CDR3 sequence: CASSGAEGDNTEAFF.

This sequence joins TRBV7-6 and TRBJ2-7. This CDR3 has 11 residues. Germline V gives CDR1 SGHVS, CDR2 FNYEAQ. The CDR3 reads CASSSDVEQYF. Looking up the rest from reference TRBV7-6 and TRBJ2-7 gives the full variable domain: GAGVSQSPRYKVTKRGQDVALRCDPISGHVSLYWYRQALGQGPEFLTYFNYEAQQDKSGLPNDRFSAERPEGSISTLTIQRTEQRDSAMYRCASSSDVEQYFGPGTRLTVT.

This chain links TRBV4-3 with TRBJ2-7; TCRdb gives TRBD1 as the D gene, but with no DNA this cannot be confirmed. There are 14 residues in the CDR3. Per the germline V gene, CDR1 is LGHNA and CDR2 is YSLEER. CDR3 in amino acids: CASSQDRGLYEQYF.

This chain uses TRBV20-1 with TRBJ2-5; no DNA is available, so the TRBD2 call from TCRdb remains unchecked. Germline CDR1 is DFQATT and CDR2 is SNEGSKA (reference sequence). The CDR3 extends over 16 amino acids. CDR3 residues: CSARDERGRYQETQYF.

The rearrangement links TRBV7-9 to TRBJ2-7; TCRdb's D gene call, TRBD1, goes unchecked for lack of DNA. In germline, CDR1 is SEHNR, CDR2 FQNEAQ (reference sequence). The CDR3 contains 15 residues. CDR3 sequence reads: CASSPSPGRALEQYF.

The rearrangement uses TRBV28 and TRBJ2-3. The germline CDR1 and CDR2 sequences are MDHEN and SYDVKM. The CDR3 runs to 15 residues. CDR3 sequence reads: CASSFWQENEDTQYF.

CDR3 region: CASSSRLAGGHEQFF. V is TRBV13 and J is TRBJ2-1; TCRdb designates TRBD2, a call that cannot be tested without DNA. This CDR3 has 15 amino acids. Germline lookup yields CDR1 PRHDT and CDR2 FYEKMQ (reference sequence).

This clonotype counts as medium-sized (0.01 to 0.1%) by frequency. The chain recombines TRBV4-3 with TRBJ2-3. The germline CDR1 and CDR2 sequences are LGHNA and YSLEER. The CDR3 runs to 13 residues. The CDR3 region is CASSHAEMATQYF.

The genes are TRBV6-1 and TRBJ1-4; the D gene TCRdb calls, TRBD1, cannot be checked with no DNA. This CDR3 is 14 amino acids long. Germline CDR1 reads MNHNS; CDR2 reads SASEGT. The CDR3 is CASSLGRTPEKLFF.

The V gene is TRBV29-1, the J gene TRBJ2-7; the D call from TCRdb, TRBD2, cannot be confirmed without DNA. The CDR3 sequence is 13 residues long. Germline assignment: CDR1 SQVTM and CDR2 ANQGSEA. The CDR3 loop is CSVESAGKYEQYF.

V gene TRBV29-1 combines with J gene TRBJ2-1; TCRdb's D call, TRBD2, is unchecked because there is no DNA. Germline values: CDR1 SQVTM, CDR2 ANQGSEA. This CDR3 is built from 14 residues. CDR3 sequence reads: CSVRTSGEHNEQFF.

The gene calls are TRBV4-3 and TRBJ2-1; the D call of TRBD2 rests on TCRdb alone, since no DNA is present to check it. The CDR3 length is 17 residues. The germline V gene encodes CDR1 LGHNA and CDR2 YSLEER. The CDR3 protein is CASSQDLSGGASNEQFF.

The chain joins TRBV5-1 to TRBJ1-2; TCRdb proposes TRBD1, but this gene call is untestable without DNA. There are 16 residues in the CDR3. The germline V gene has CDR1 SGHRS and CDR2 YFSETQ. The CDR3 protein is CASSSDRANSLYGYTF.

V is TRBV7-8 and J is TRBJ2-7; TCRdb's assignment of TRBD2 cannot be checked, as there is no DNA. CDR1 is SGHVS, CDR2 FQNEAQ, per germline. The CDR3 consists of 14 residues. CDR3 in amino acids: CASSLDSGGNGQYF.

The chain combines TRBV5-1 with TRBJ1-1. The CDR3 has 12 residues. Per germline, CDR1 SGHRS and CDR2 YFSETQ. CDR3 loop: CASSSSDTEAFF.

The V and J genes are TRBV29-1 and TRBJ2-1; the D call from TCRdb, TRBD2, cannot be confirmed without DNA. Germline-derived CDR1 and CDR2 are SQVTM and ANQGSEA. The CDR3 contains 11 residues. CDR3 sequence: CSGRLGSEQFF.